The source of this T cell receptor (beta chain) is a study of shared clonotypes between healthy human individuals. Findings of the study overall: Non-shared clonotypes showed lower generation probabilities than clonotypes common to all four donors.

The repertoire was sequenced with immunoSEQ multiplex PCR; TCRdb's copy has only in-frame clones and lacks some. Of about 1 million clones in the sample, 60% to 80% are singletons; the top ten hold over 1.3%. A note on this clone: What it recognizes is unknown.

This sequence originates from a man between 18 and 29 years old in good health. Sequenced input: memory CD4+ T cells sorted from blood. Noted subset: CD45RA-negative fraction.

CDR3 residues: CASSRVAGVTDTQYF. Written as DNA, the CDR3 is TGTGCCAGCAGCCGCGTAGCGGGGGTCACAGATACGCAGTATTTT. The chain recombines TRBV14 with TRBJ2-3; 9 nucleotides match TRBD2. With 4 bases clipped from V and 2 bases from J, the junction kept 4 bases outside the gene matches. CDR1 and CDR2 from the germline V gene are SGHDN and FVKESK. This CDR3 has 15 residues.